The rows below give T cell receptor beta chains drawn from one sample of a study of early T cells in non-severe SARS-CoV-2 infection. TCRdb re-derived calls from the 5' RACE reads in MiXCR, one entry per CDR3 protein. The sample has approximately 81,000 distinct CDR3 sequences; over 11% are singletons. Sequencing was carried out using whole blood. Every receptor here comes from an adult who was a healthcare worker with PCR-confirmed SARS-CoV-2 infection or an uninfected control (not recorded which). The CDR3 runs from the conserved cysteine through the conserved F or W. The order of the fields is CDR3 DNA, CDR3 protein, clone size, D gene, V gene, J gene. The D gene is left open where the match is weak. Size is omitted from some rows. Given values are once, few, many or a class for expanded clones.

CDR3nt: TGCGCCAGCAGCTTGGGACAGGGCGGAGGGATTGAAGCTTTCTTT
CDR3aa: CASSLGQGGGIEAFF
abundance: NA
d_gene: TRBD1
v_gene: TRBV5-1
j_gene: TRBJ1-1

CDR3nt: TGTGCCAGCAGCGCCCTACTAGCGGGCAATGAGCAGTTCTTC
CDR3aa: CASSALLAGNEQFF
abundance: few
d_gene: TRBD2
v_gene: TRBV5-4
j_gene: TRBJ2-1

CDR3nt: TGTGCCAGTAGTATACCCCTGGGACCTAGGGGGAATGGCTACACCTTC
CDR3aa: CASSIPLGPRGNGYTF
abundance: many
d_gene: NA
v_gene: TRBV19
j_gene: TRBJ1-2

CDR3nt: TGTGCCAGCAGCCAATGGCACCAAGACAGGGGCCGCTTGGGGGGGGCCAACGTCCTGACTTTC
CDR3aa: CASSQWHQDRGRLGGANVLTF
abundance: many
d_gene: TRBD1
v_gene: TRBV14
j_gene: TRBJ2-6

CDR3nt: TGTGCCAGCAGAGCCGGGACAGGGGACTACGAGCAGTACTTC
CDR3aa: CASRAGTGDYEQYF
abundance: many
d_gene: TRBD1
v_gene: TRBV2
j_gene: TRBJ2-7

CDR3nt: TGTGCCAGTAGTATCGCCGGGACTAGCGGTTCAGATACGCAGTATTTT
CDR3aa: CASSIAGTSGSDTQYF
abundance: many
d_gene: TRBD2
v_gene: TRBV19
j_gene: TRBJ2-3

CDR3nt: TGTGCCAGTAGTAGAGCGACAGCGGATCCAGATACGCAGTATTTT
CDR3aa: CASSRATADPDTQYF
abundance: many
d_gene: NA
v_gene: TRBV19
j_gene: TRBJ2-3

CDR3nt: TGTGCCAGCAGCTTTGATAGTATGAATGAAGAGACCCAGTACTTC
CDR3aa: CASSFDSMNEETQYF
abundance: few
d_gene: NA
v_gene: TRBV7-9
j_gene: TRBJ2-5

CDR3nt: TGTGCCAGCGGCCGACTAGCGGGAGGGCCAGATACGCAGTATTTT
CDR3aa: CASGRLAGGPDTQYF
abundance: many
d_gene: TRBD2
v_gene: TRBV7-9
j_gene: TRBJ2-3

CDR3nt: TGTGCCACCAGTGATTTGGGGGGGACAGGGGAAAATGAGCAGTTCTTC
CDR3aa: CATSDLGGTGENEQFF
abundance: NA
d_gene: TRBD1
v_gene: TRBV24-1
j_gene: TRBJ2-1

CDR3nt: TGCGCCAGCAGCCAAGGTTCGGCTGTCTCCTACAATGAGCAGTTCTTC
CDR3aa: CASSQGSAVSYNEQFF
abundance: NA
d_gene: NA
v_gene: TRBV4-1
j_gene: TRBJ2-1

CDR3nt: TGCAGCGTCCTACAGGGCTACGAGCAGTACTTC
CDR3aa: CSVLQGYEQYF
abundance: NA
d_gene: NA
v_gene: TRBV29-1
j_gene: TRBJ2-7

CDR3nt: TGTGCCAGCAGCTGGGGGAAGGGCTCCTACAATGAGCAGTTCTTC
CDR3aa: CASSWGKGSYNEQFF
abundance: few
d_gene: NA
v_gene: TRBV3-1
j_gene: TRBJ2-1

CDR3nt: TGTGCCAGCAGCCCCCGATCGACAGGCCTTAGCTCCTATAATTCACCCCTCCACTTT
CDR3aa: CASSPRSTGLSSYNSPLHF
abundance: many
d_gene: NA
v_gene: TRBV7-6
j_gene: TRBJ1-6

CDR3nt: TGCGCCAGTCCAAGGTGGACCTATACGCAGTATTTT
CDR3aa: CASPRWTYTQYF
abundance: NA
d_gene: NA
v_gene: TRBV23-1
j_gene: TRBJ2-3

CDR3nt: TGTGCCAGCAGCTGCGCGGCAGGGAGTAACACCATATATTTT
CDR3aa: CASSCAAGSNTIYF
abundance: NA
d_gene: NA
v_gene: TRBV14
j_gene: TRBJ1-3